The 10 T cell receptor beta chains listed next were all sequenced from one sample in a study of long-term antiretroviral therapy in people with HIV. Survey-level resolution applied to immunoSEQ assay v3.0. Assay used: immunoSEQ multiplex PCR; TCRdb lists only in-frame clones, some missing. The table lists around 20,000 clones, roughly 80% of them singletons. The specimen comprised unsorted PBMCs, sampled 2.9 years after starting antiretroviral therapy. These receptors were taken from a woman in her 30s with HIV.

This clone was observed a few times. The CDR3 loop reads CASSMNGETQYF. Here the CDR3 DNA reads TGTGCCAGTAGTATGAATGGAGAGACCCAGTACTTC. This rearrangement joins TRBV19 to TRBJ2-5; D call uncertain. CDR3 length: 12 amino acids. Deletions cut 3 bases from V and 4 bases from J, with 6 bases between. Germline V gene lookup returns CDR1 LNHDA and CDR2 SQIVND (reference sequence).

The chain combines TRBV6-5 with TRBJ2-7; D may correspond to TRBD1 or TRBD2 (5 bases each). V was trimmed by 5 bases and J by 2 bases, leaving 16 bases between them. The CDR3 sequence is 15 residues long. The germline CDR1 and CDR2 sequences are MNHEY and SVGAGI. The CDR3 region is CASSTGRGRTYEQYV. The CDR3 DNA follows: TGTGCCAGCAGTACCGGTCGGGGCAGAACCTACGAGCAGTACGTC.

The chain carries TRBV29-1 and TRBJ1-5; no reliable D call. V was pared by 4 bases and J by 5 bases, with 15 bases between. The CDR3 has 14 amino acids. Looked up from germline, CDR1 is SQVTM and CDR2 is ANQGSEA. CDR3 coding DNA: TGCAGCGTTGCGTTAGGAGGTCTGGATCAGCCCCAGCATTTT. It translates to CSVALGGLDQPQHF.

This clone has only one observation. V usage is TRBV19 and J usage is TRBJ2-1, with 8 bases fitting TRBD1. The CDR3 extends over 15 amino acids. CDR1 and CDR2 (germline): LNHDA, SQIVND (reference sequence). Trimming cost V 6 bases and J 11 bases; bases outside gene matches: 15. The CDR3 DNA follows: TGTGCCAGTAGCGCCGGACAGGGATTTTCCAAGCAGCAGTTCTTC. Amino acid sequence: CASSAGQGFSKQQFF.

The chain recombines TRBV5-1 with TRBJ1-1; D gene unclear. Trimming cost V 7 bases and J 0 bases, with 25 bases left between them. The germline CDR1 and CDR2 sequences are SGHRS and YFSETQ. There are 18 residues in the CDR3. This chain's CDR3 is CASAPNLQPISLNTEAFF. DNA of the CDR3: TGCGCCAGCGCCCCGAATTTACAGCCCATCTCGTTGAACACTGAAGCTTTCTTT.

The J gene is TRBJ1-2, the V gene TRBV19, with D perhaps TRBD1 (6 bases). Germline CDR1 and CDR2: LNHDA and SQIVND (reference sequence). The V gene lost 7 bases and the J gene lost 5 bases, with 14 bases spanning the gap. The CDR3 is 13 residues long. The CDR3 DNA sequence: TGTGCCAGTACCCTCGCGGGGGCGTATGGCTACACCTTC. It codes for CASTLAGAYGYTF.

The CDR3 is CASSQGGGNQPQHF. Written as DNA, the CDR3 is TGTGCCAGCAGCCAAGGAGGGGGAAATCAGCCCCAGCATTTT. This rearrangement joins TRBV28 to TRBJ1-5, with D maybe TRBD1 (6 bases). Trimming pared 6 bases from V and 4 bases from J, leaving 13 bases between. Germline loops: CDR1 MDHEN, CDR2 SYDVKM. The CDR3 has 14 residues.

The chain employs TRBV5-6 and TRBJ1-3; 7 bases line up with TRBD1. This CDR3 comprises 15 residues. The V and J ends lost 4 bases and 2 bases, in that order; junction bases with no gene match: 6. Germline V gene data show CDR1 as SGHDT and CDR2 as YYEEEE. The CDR3 DNA follows: TGTGCCAGCAGCGGCTTTGGGACAGCTGGAAACACCATATATTTT. Amino acid sequence: CASSGFGTAGNTIYF.

This clone showed up just once. The chain couples TRBV14 to TRBJ1-3; D uncertain. This CDR3 contains 17 residues. Germline CDR1 is SGHDN and CDR2 is FVKESK. V was trimmed by 4 bases and J by 0 bases, leaving 16 bases between them. This CDR3 is CASSPESGPISGNTIYF. As DNA, the CDR3 is TGTGCCAGCAGCCCTGAATCAGGCCCGATCTCTGGAAACACCATATATTTT.

The chain uses TRBV30 and TRBJ1-6; D might be TRBD1 (5 bases). The CDR3 length is 14 residues. Trimming took off 5 bases at V and 6 bases at J, with 14 bases between the two ends. Germline CDR1 is GTSNPN and CDR2 is SVGIG (reference sequence). CDR3 in amino acids: CAWGGRKFNSPLHF. The CDR3 DNA sequence: TGTGCCTGGGGGGGACGGAAATTTAATTCACCCCTCCACTTT. The full variable domain, with the rest looked up from reference TRBV30 and TRBJ1-6, is SQTIHQWPATLVQPVGSPLSLECTVEGTSNPNLYWYRQAAGRGLQLLFYSVGIGQISSEVPQNLSASRPQDRQFILSSKKLLLSDSGFYLCAWGGRKFNSPLHFGNGTRLTVT.